These 9 T cell receptor beta chains came from one sample sequenced in a study of blood T cell repertoires in COVID-19. TCRdb's table, derived via immunoSEQ multiplex PCR, lists solely in-frame clones and lacks some. The data show some 360,000 clones, 85% to 90% seen once. The sample was PBMCs or T cells enriched from blood (not recorded which). These receptors came from a woman aged 25 to 39 who had been exposed to COVID-19.

The chain has TRBV28 and TRBJ2-7; 10 bases are shared with TRBD1. The trim removed 11 bases at V and 7 bases at J, leaving 11 bases unmatched. The germline gives CDR1 MDHEN, CDR2 SYDVKM. This CDR3 contains 13 residues. The CDR3 here is CALGGTGAREQYF. As DNA, the CDR3 is TGTGCCTTAGGGGGGACAGGGGCGAGGGAGCAGTACTTC.

The CDR3 spells CASSQGTSATYEQYF. Written as DNA, the CDR3 is TGCGCCAGCAGCCAGGGGACTAGTGCCACCTACGAGCAGTACTTC. The chain recombines TRBV5-1 with TRBJ2-7; 8 bases are a match to TRBD2. Germline lookup yields CDR1 SGHRS and CDR2 YFSETQ. V trimming: 4 bases; J trimming: 2 bases; junction bases outside the gene matches: 8. The CDR3 has 15 amino acids. The full variable domain, its missing parts supplied by reference TRBV5-1 and TRBJ2-7, is KAGVTQTPRYLIKTRGQQVTLSCSPISGHRSVSWYQQTPGQGLQFLFEYFSETQRNKGNFPGRFSGRQFSNSRSEMNVSTLELGDSALYLCASSQGTSATYEQYFGPGTRLTVT.

The chain combines TRBV5-1 with TRBJ2-1; TRBD1 is a possible D gene (5 bases). The CDR3 consists of 14 residues. Per the germline V gene, CDR1 is SGHRS and CDR2 is YFSETQ. V lost 1 base and J 5 bases, leaving 10 bases between the germline ends. The DNA for the CDR3 is TGCGCCAGCAGCTTGTTCAGGGCAGACAATGAGCAGTTCTTC. Translated: CASSLFRADNEQFF.

V usage is TRBV19 and J usage is TRBJ2-7; a weak D match, TRBD1 (6 bases). Germline V gene sequence: CDR1 LNHDA, CDR2 SQIVND (reference sequence). The CDR3 loop spans 12 amino acids. The ends were cut back, 7 bases at V and 3 bases at J, with 10 bases in the middle. This CDR3 is CASNEGGYEQYF. CDR3 in DNA: TGTGCCAGTAATGAAGGGGGCTACGAGCAGTACTTC.

V usage is TRBV19 and J usage is TRBJ1-5; tentative D call: TRBD1 (6 bases). CDR1 and CDR2 from the germline V gene are LNHDA and SQIVND (reference sequence). This CDR3 has 15 residues. Trimming removed 7 bases at V and 7 bases at J, with 20 bases between. The CDR3 sequence: CASIPRGTGTQPQHF. The DNA of the CDR3 is TGTGCCAGTATCCCAAGGGGTACAGGGACACAGCCCCAGCATTTT.

A single count supports this clone. This chain joins TRBV29-1 and TRBJ2-1, with 11 bases fitting TRBD2. Germline V gives CDR1 SQVTM, CDR2 ANQGSEA. With V trimmed by 7 bases and J by 0 bases, 14 bases remained unmatched. The CDR3 is 18 amino acids. CDR3 nucleotide sequence: TGCAGCGCCCCCGGGGAGGGGACTAGCGGTTTCTCCTACAATGAGCAGTTCTTC. Its translation: CSAPGEGTSGFSYNEQFF.

The V call is TRBV6-5, the J call TRBJ1-5; D ambiguous. Looked up from germline, CDR1 is MNHEY and CDR2 is SVGAGI. The CDR3 is 13 amino acids. The V end was cut by 4 bases, the J end by 6 bases, with 10 bases between. CDR3 sequence (DNA): TGTGCCAGCAGTTCGGGAGTTCCTCAGCCCCAGCATTTT. It translates to CASSSGVPQPQHF.

V usage is TRBV3-1 (or the pseudogene TRBV3-2) and J usage is TRBJ1-2, with a tentative D call TRBD1 (5 bases). The V and J ends lost 0 bases and 1 base respectively, with 12 bases between them. Germline values: CDR1 LGHDT, CDR2 YNNKEL (reference sequence). The CDR3 length is 16 residues. The CDR3: CASSQDLGPRNYGYTF. CDR3 coding DNA: TGTGCCAGCAGCCAAGATTTGGGGCCCCGTAACTATGGCTACACCTTC.

Turning to this clone: The junction and the germline gene differ at one end; a read error may be behind it. The chain has TRBV4-1 and TRBJ1-3, with D uncertain. Germline V gene data show CDR1 as MGHRA and CDR2 as YSYEKL. The CDR3 extends over 13 amino acids. The CDR3, as DNA: TGCGCCAGCAGCCAAGATTCTGTAAACACCATATATTTT. Translated, it gives CASSQDSVNTIYF.